This T cell receptor (beta chain) derives from a study of T-cell memory formation after mild COVID-19. Points from the study as a whole: Clones which contracted sat mainly in CM and EM if CD4+, and in EMRA if CD8+.

On this clonotype: As yet, its antigen is unknown.

The CDR3 covers 11 residues. Germline CDR1 reads SGHTA; CDR2 reads FQGTGA. V was clipped by 8 bases and J by 4 bases, with 7 bases between them. MiXCR, run by TCRdb on the 5' RACE reads, gives a single entry per CDR3 protein. The sample has roughly 58,000 distinct CDR3 sequences, approximately 9.5% seen once. Material for sequencing was PBMCs or a T cell subset sorted from them (not recorded which). V usage is TRBV7-3 and J usage is TRBJ2-3; the D is unclear. This receptor was obtained from a young man who had mild COVID-19 (a few samples of this study predate the infection). Cell type and time point are not known. The CDR3 coding sequence is TGTGCCAGCGGTACAGCAGATACGCAGTATTTT. Translating it yields CASGTADTQYF. The whole variable domain, remainder taken from reference TRBV7-3 and TRBJ2-3, is GAGVSQTPSNKVTEKGKYVELRCDPISGHTALYWYRQSLGQGPEFLIYFQGTGAADDSGLPNDRFFAVRPEGSVSTLKIQRTERGDSAVYLCASGTADTQYFGPGTRLTVL.